Below, 28 T cell receptor beta chains from the same sample are listed, as sequenced in a study of identical twins. A single record per CDR3 protein comes from TCRdb applying MiXCR to the 5' RACE reads. The sample lists under 450,000 distinct CDR3 sequences; roughly 18% were seen once. The sample consisted of naive T cells sorted from blood. Source of these receptors: a man aged 50 to 59 in good health.

This clonotype has at least ten counts. J is TRBJ2-1 and V is TRBV24-1, with 8 bases matching TRBD1. Trimming at V came to 4 bases and at J to 4 bases, leaving 14 bases not matched to a gene. The CDR3 is made up of 18 amino acids. CDR1 is KGHDR and CDR2 is SFDVKD in the germline V gene. The CDR3: CATSDSTPDRVLYNEQFF. The CDR3 bases are TGTGCCACCAGTGACTCGACCCCGGACAGGGTCCTATACAATGAGCAGTTCTTC.

This clonotype was seen many times. CDR3 amino acids: CSARRDGIRGEQFF. The CDR3 nucleotides are TGCAGTGCTAGGAGGGATGGGATAAGAGGGGAGCAGTTCTTC. The chain has TRBV20-1 and TRBJ2-1; D may be TRBD2 (5 bases). The V end was cut by 3 bases, the J end by 10 bases, with 19 bases between. CDR1 DFQATT and CDR2 SNEGSKA come from the germline V gene (reference sequence). This CDR3 is 14 amino acids long.

There are many counts of this clonotype. The chain joins TRBV4-3 to TRBJ2-5, with a possible D match to TRBD1 (5 bases). The CDR3 has 13 residues. Trimming left V 0 bases short and J 10 bases short, with 12 bases between. Germline V gene data show CDR1 as LGHNA and CDR2 as YSLEER. The CDR3 nucleotides read TGCGCCAGCAGCCAAGATTTGCAAAGGGGCCAGTACTTC. Its protein product is CASSQDLQRGQYF.

There are a few counts of this clonotype. The chain joins TRBV2 to TRBJ2-5, with a tentative D call TRBD2 (5 bases). V was clipped by 5 bases and J by 5 bases, with 12 bases between them. Germline CDR1 reads SNHLY; CDR2 reads FYNNEI. There are 13 residues in the CDR3. DNA for the CDR3: TGTGCCAGCAGTCGGGTCCGGAGGGAGACCCAGTACTTC. This gives the protein CASSRVRRETQYF.

Ten or more counts support this clonotype. The chain combines TRBV15 with TRBJ1-5; TRBD1 might be the D (5 bases). V was pared by 9 bases and J by 5 bases, with 20 bases between. CDR3 length: 15 residues. The germline V gene has CDR1 LNHNV and CDR2 YYDKDF (reference sequence). The CDR3 nucleotides read TGTGCCACGAGAGATTTTGGGGGGAGGGATCAGCCCCAGCATTTT. Its protein is CATRDFGGRDQPQHF.

This clonotype was detected many times. The chain's CDR3 is CASSDSGLEQFF. CDR3 in DNA: TGTGCCAGCAGCGATTCGGGACTTGAGCAGTTCTTC. The chain couples TRBV2 to TRBJ2-1; D perhaps matches TRBD2 (6 bases). The V gene's germline CDR1 is SNHLY and CDR2 FYNNEI. Deletions cut 6 bases from V and 9 bases from J, with 12 bases between. The CDR3 loop spans 12 amino acids.

This clonotype was recorded a few times. The chain carries TRBV20-1 and TRBJ2-7, with D perhaps TRBD1 or TRBD2 (5 bases each). Trimming cost V 7 bases and J 3 bases, with 22 bases left between them. Germline lookup yields CDR1 DFQATT and CDR2 SNEGSKA (reference sequence). The CDR3 covers 15 residues. The CDR3 DNA is TGCAGTGTAGGGGCATTTGGTCGGGGAAACTACGAGCAGTACTTC. It is translated as CSVGAFGRGNYEQYF.

J is TRBJ2-3 and V is TRBV6-5, with 7 nucleotides matching TRBD1. The CDR3 totals 16 residues. V lost 4 bases to trimming and J lost 8 bases; unmatched junction nucleotides: 15. Germline V lookup: CDR1 MNHEY, CDR2 SVGAGI. The CDR3 here is CASSSSTGAVDVTQYF. CDR3 bases: TGTGCCAGCAGTTCATCTACAGGGGCCGTGGATGTTACGCAGTATTTT.

This clonotype was seen many times. This chain connects TRBV18 to TRBJ2-1, with D perhaps matching TRBD2 (5 bases). V lost 2 bases and J lost 5, with 10 bases in between. This CDR3 spans 14 amino acids. Germline V gene sequence: CDR1 KGHSH, CDR2 LQKENI. CDR3 in amino acids: CASSPSRGNNEQFF. As DNA, the CDR3 is TGTGCCAGCTCACCATCCCGGGGAAACAATGAGCAGTTCTTC.

This clonotype showed up many times. The rearrangement joins TRBV5-1 to TRBJ2-2; maybe TRBD1 (6 bases). The germline CDR1 and CDR2 sequences are SGHRS and YFSETQ. The CDR3 extends over 13 amino acids. V shed 2 bases and J shed 6 bases, with 8 bases lying between them. This CDR3 is CASSFGQPGELFF. The CDR3 nucleotides are TGCGCCAGCAGCTTCGGACAGCCCGGGGAGCTGTTTTTT.

The CDR3 DNA is TGCAGCGTTGGGTGGGAGGGGAACACTGAAGCTTTCTTT. The encoded protein is CSVGWEGNTEAFF. The rearrangement links TRBV29-1 to TRBJ1-1; D ambiguous. Germline values: CDR1 SQVTM, CDR2 ANQGSEA. Trimming stripped 4 bases from V and 1 base from J, with 10 bases between. The CDR3 loop spans 13 amino acids.

Ten or more counts support this clonotype. V is TRBV10-3 and J is TRBJ1-4; D ambiguous. Germline V gives CDR1 ENHRY, CDR2 SYGVKD. V was trimmed by 0 bases and J by 8 bases, leaving 10 bases between them. The CDR3 spans 14 residues. CDR3 in DNA: TGTGCCATCAGTGAGTCGACGGGGAGGGAAAAACTGTTTTTT. Amino acids: CAISESTGREKLFF.

V and J are TRBV28 and TRBJ1-1, with 7 bases matching TRBD1. Germline trimming cut 5 bases from V and 5 bases from J; bases unmatched to any gene: 11. Germline CDR1 and CDR2: MDHEN and SYDVKM. CDR3 length: 15 amino acids. CDR3 nucleotides: TGTGCCAGCAGTCCTCCGACAGGGTGGAATACTGAAGCTTTCTTT. This sequence encodes CASSPPTGWNTEAFF.

This clonotype has ten or more counts. The V gene is TRBV3-1, the J gene TRBJ2-1; possible D gene TRBD2, 7 bases. V was cut by 1 base and J by 5 bases, with 9 bases left in between. CDR1 and CDR2 from the germline V gene are LGHDT and YNNKEL (reference sequence). The CDR3 covers 14 residues. Here the CDR3 DNA reads TGTGCCAGCAGCCAAGCGGGGGGCCACAATGAGCAGTTCTTC. Amino acids: CASSQAGGHNEQFF.

Only a few counts were recorded for this clonotype. The V gene is TRBV25-1, the J gene TRBJ2-2; TRBD1 might be the D (6 bases). From germline, CDR1 is MGHDK and CDR2 SYGVNS. The length of the CDR3 is 14 residues. The ends were cut back, 6 bases at V and 1 base at J, with 9 bases in the middle. The chain's CDR3 is CASSGQWNTGELFF. The CDR3 DNA follows: TGTGCCAGCAGCGGACAGTGGAACACCGGGGAGCTGTTTTTT.

This clonotype occurred many times. The J gene is TRBJ1-1, the V gene TRBV11-2; D is perhaps TRBD1 (5 bases). The CDR3 loop spans 13 amino acids. The V gene lost 1 base and the J gene lost 5 bases, with 8 bases spanning the gap. Germline V gene lookup returns CDR1 SGHAT and CDR2 FQNNGV. The CDR3 reads CASSLARGTEAFF. DNA of the CDR3: TGTGCCAGCAGCTTAGCTAGGGGAACTGAAGCTTTCTTT.

The rearrangement uses TRBV5-1 and TRBJ2-5, with 7 bases aligning to TRBD2. This CDR3 spans 16 amino acids. Losses at the gene ends were 0 bases for V and 3 bases for J; bases not matched to a gene: 8. Germline V gives CDR1 SGHRS, CDR2 YFSETQ. This CDR3 reads CASSLVASGPKETQYF. The CDR3 DNA follows: TGCGCCAGCAGCTTGGTGGCTAGCGGTCCTAAAGAGACCCAGTACTTC.

This clonotype has just a few counts. This sequence joins TRBV20-1 and TRBJ2-2; weak D call: TRBD1 (5 bases). CDR3 length: 14 amino acids. The germline V gene encodes CDR1 DFQATT and CDR2 SNEGSKA (reference sequence). The V gene lost 1 base and the J gene lost 1 base, with 7 bases spanning the gap. The CDR3 spells CSARGGGNTGELFF. In DNA form, the CDR3 reads TGCAGTGCTAGAGGGGGCGGGAACACCGGGGAGCTGTTTTTT.

The chain employs TRBV14 and TRBJ2-1, with 7 positions matching TRBD1. The V segment lost 3 bases and the J segment 6 bases; nucleotides outside the gene matches: 11. The V gene's germline CDR1 is SGHDN and CDR2 FVKESK. The CDR3 has 16 residues. CDR3 residues: CASSQTSGTVSNEQFF. The CDR3 nucleotides read TGTGCCAGCAGCCAGACTTCCGGGACAGTTAGCAATGAGCAGTTCTTC. Drawing the rest from reference TRBV14 and TRBJ2-1, the complete variable domain is EAGVTQFPSHSVIEKGQTVTLRCDPISGHDNLYWYRRVMGKEIKFLLHFVKESKQDESGMPNNRFLAERTGGTYSTLKVQPAELEDSGVYFCASSQTSGTVSNEQFFGPGTRLTVL.

V usage is TRBV3-1 and J usage is TRBJ2-7, with 7 bases matching TRBD1. The V and J ends lost 2 bases and 11 bases, in that order; junction bases with no gene match: 6. Germline V gives CDR1 LGHDT, CDR2 YNNKEL (reference sequence). The CDR3 is 12 amino acids. As DNA, the CDR3 is TGTGCCAGCAGCCAAACCCGGGACAGAGAGTACTTC. This gives the protein CASSQTRDREYF.

This clonotype was picked up a small number of times. This sequence joins TRBV6-2 or TRBV6-3 and TRBJ2-1, with D maybe TRBD2 (5 bases). Trimming left V 2 bases short and J 1 base short, with 12 bases between. The germline V gene encodes CDR1 MNHEY and CDR2 SVGEGT. The CDR3 consists of 16 residues. The CDR3 DNA reads as TGTGCCAGCAGTTACGGTCTGGCGGGTTCCTACAATGAGCAGTTCTTC. Translating it yields CASSYGLAGSYNEQFF.

The chain employs TRBV7-6 and TRBJ2-3; TRBD2 matches at 11 bases. This CDR3 has 15 amino acids. The V segment lost 1 base and the J segment 6 bases; nucleotides outside the gene matches: 3. Germline V gene lookup returns CDR1 SGHVS and CDR2 FNYEAQ. CDR3 in amino acids: CASSLVAGGQDTQYF. In DNA form, the CDR3 reads TGTGCCAGCAGCTTAGTAGCGGGGGGGCAGGATACGCAGTATTTT.

CDR3 nucleotide sequence: TGTGCCAGCAGTACGACAGGGGAGGAGGACGAGCAGTACTTC. The encoded protein is CASSTTGEEDEQYF. The chain uses TRBV6-1 and TRBJ2-7; TRBD1 aligns across 8 bases. Germline CDR1 is MNHNS and CDR2 is SASEGT. The CDR3 consists of 14 residues. Trimming at V came to 5 bases and at J to 5 bases, leaving 8 bases not matched to a gene.

This clonotype was counted many times. The chain links TRBV20-1 to TRBJ2-1, with 7 positions matching TRBD1. V shed 3 bases and J 4 bases; nucleotides not matched to a gene: 9. The CDR3 has 15 amino acids. CDR1 and CDR2 from the germline V gene are DFQATT and SNEGSKA (reference sequence). The CDR3: CSASPGTVHYNEQFF. CDR3 bases: TGCAGTGCTAGCCCCGGGACAGTACATTACAATGAGCAGTTCTTC.

This rearrangement joins TRBV6-5 to TRBJ2-3; maybe TRBD2 (5 bases). The V end was cut by 0 bases, the J end by 6 bases, with 16 bases between. The CDR3 spans 16 residues. Per germline, CDR1 MNHEY and CDR2 SVGAGI. CDR3 loop: CASSYSRAEGSDTQYF. In DNA, the CDR3 is TGTGCCAGCAGTTACTCGCGGGCCGAGGGTAGTGATACGCAGTATTTT.

The table lists this clonotype with a few counts. The V gene is TRBV27, the J gene TRBJ2-7; TRBD1 aligns across 9 bases. CDR3 size: 16 residues. Germline V CDR1 and CDR2: MNHEY, SMNVEV (reference sequence). Losses at the gene ends were 2 bases for V and 1 base for J; bases not matched to a gene: 6. The CDR3 DNA sequence: TGTGCCAGCAGTTTACAACCGGGACAGGGTTCCTACGAGCAGTACTTC. It is translated as CASSLQPGQGSYEQYF.

This clonotype has at least ten counts. J is TRBJ2-1 and V is TRBV4-3; 9 bases are a match to TRBD2. J gave up 4 bases and V 3 bases, and 10 bases lay outside the gene matches. The germline gives CDR1 LGHNA, CDR2 YSLEER. The CDR3 totals 17 residues. The CDR3 DNA sequence: TGCGCCAGCAGCCACACTTATGGAAGCGGGAGGTACAATGAGCAGTTCTTC. This translates into CASSHTYGSGRYNEQFF.

This clonotype was seen only a few times. This rearrangement joins TRBV6-1 to TRBJ2-1; no firm D call. This CDR3 comprises 12 residues. Germline CDR1 MNHNS, CDR2 SASEGT. V was pared by 6 bases and J by 0 bases, with 3 bases between. Written as DNA, the CDR3 is TGTGCCAGCAGGGCCTCCTACAATGAGCAGTTCTTC. Translated, it gives CASRASYNEQFF.